A selection of T cell receptor beta chains follows, all from one sample in a study of blood T cell repertoires in COVID-19. The repertoire was sequenced with immunoSEQ multiplex PCR; TCRdb's copy has only in-frame clones and lacks some. The table records about 210,000 clones, around 84% of them present only once. Sequenced sample: peripheral blood. Every receptor here comes from a human donor in a cohort sampled during active COVID-19. CDR3s leave out the opening cysteine and the closing phenylalanine or tryptophan. Fields, in order: V gene, J gene, D gene, clone size, CDR3 protein. A D gene is named only where the DNA matches it firmly. Clone size is given for some rows only: seen once, a few or many times, or a class if the clone is expanded.

v_call: TRBV27; j_call: TRBJ2-1; d_call: NA; clone_size: once; cdr3_aa: ASSPTTINEQF
v_call: TRBV28; j_call: TRBJ2-6; d_call: NA; clone_size: NA; cdr3_aa: ASRIPPGHSGANVLT
v_call: TRBV14; j_call: TRBJ1-2; d_call: TRBD1; clone_size: NA; cdr3_aa: ASSQFTGGMYGYT
v_call: TRBV2; j_call: TRBJ2-7; d_call: TRBD2; clone_size: once; cdr3_aa: ASRGSRESSGMIGHEQY
v_call: TRBV5-1; j_call: TRBJ2-3; d_call: TRBD2; clone_size: NA; cdr3_aa: ASSGGLAGGPTDTQY
v_call: TRBV6-5; j_call: TRBJ1-1; d_call: TRBD1; clone_size: NA; cdr3_aa: ASSYSYRGVTEAF
v_call: TRBV20-1; j_call: TRBJ1-4; d_call: NA; clone_size: few; cdr3_aa: SAIYGGQLF
v_call: TRBV27; j_call: TRBJ1-1; d_call: NA; clone_size: NA; cdr3_aa: ASSSGGMTEAF
v_call: TRBV5-1; j_call: TRBJ2-7; d_call: NA; clone_size: NA; cdr3_aa: ASSLSNGGGGFQLYEQY
v_call: TRBV7-2; j_call: TRBJ1-6; d_call: TRBD1; clone_size: NA; cdr3_aa: ASSVAAGQGNSPLH